This T cell receptor (beta chain) was recovered during a study of identical twins. TCRdb ran MiXCR on the 5' RACE reads and lists one entry per CDR3 protein. The sample shows 690,000 or so distinct CDR3 sequences, around 6% of them seen only once. This CDR3 region has 13 residues. V was cut by 2 bases and J by 3 bases, with 5 bases left in between. Per germline, CDR1 SGHRS and CDR2 YFSETQ. This clonotype was counted at least ten times. Input material: naive T cells sorted from blood. This TCR was sampled from a man aged 18-30 years in good health. The V call is TRBV5-1, the J call TRBJ2-2, with no clear D. The CDR3 loop is CASSFDHTGELFF. CDR3 nucleotide sequence: TGCGCCAGCAGCTTTGATCACACCGGGGAGCTGTTTTTT.